The entry below describes one T cell receptor (beta chain). Its antigen is as yet unknown. The entry originates in a study of early T cells in non-severe SARS-CoV-2 infection. Background on the study: Sequenced material consisted of bulk RNA (from unsorted whole blood), and chains were unpaired.

The library protocol tagged individual cDNA molecules with unique molecular identifiers. In TCRdb, the 5' RACE reads were re-called with MiXCR into one record per CDR3 protein. The data hold tens of thousands of distinct CDR3 sequences, with roughly 18% observed a single time. Points from the study as a whole: Comparison of clonotypes with VDJdb favored anti-spike CD8 responses while missing private and CD4 specificities.

CDR1 WSHSY and CDR2 SAAADI come from the germline V gene. The CDR3 is 15 amino acids. V gave up 5 bases and J gave up 2 bases; unmatched junction bases: 5. The sequence came from an adult who was a healthcare worker with PCR-confirmed SARS-CoV-2 infection or an uninfected control (not recorded which). Specimen: whole blood, collected at baseline. The chain couples TRBV10-2 to TRBJ2-5, with 10 bases fitting TRBD2. The CDR3 loop reads CASSLWTSGQETQYF. Written as DNA, the CDR3 is TGCGCCAGCAGTTTATGGACTAGCGGACAAGAGACCCAGTACTTC.